This T cell receptor beta chain was sequenced in a study of blood T cells in healthy people across ages. This CDR3 has 15 amino acids. The V segment lost 6 bases and the J segment 4 bases; nucleotides outside the gene matches: 6. CDR1 and CDR2 from the germline V gene are MGHDK and SYGVNS. For the second PCR, which ran for about 7 to 11 cycles, a sample-barcoded 5' primer and a J-beta primer mix were used. TCRdb re-called the 5' RACE reads with MiXCR, one entry per CDR3 protein. The repertoire has more than 600,000 distinct CDR3 sequences, 20% to 25% of them found once; the top ten carry roughly a tenth. A further study also used this sample, focusing on T cells of mothers and their children.

The receptor comes from a boy aged 5 to 17 in good health. The V and J genes are TRBV25-1 and TRBJ2-1; 10 bases agree with TRBD2. Input material: blood. CDR3 sequence reads: CASRGAGGPYNEQFF. CDR3 bases: TGTGCCAGCAGAGGAGCGGGAGGGCCATACAATGAGCAGTTCTTC.